This is a list of T cell receptor beta chains from one sample in a study of Ad26.COV2.S vaccination and SARS-CoV-2 variants. Generated by immunoSEQ multiplex PCR, the TCRdb table keeps only in-frame clones and is missing some. The sample contains around 400,000 clones, around nine tenths of which appear only once. The sample was peripheral blood, taken in a trial of Ad26.COV2.S vaccine versus placebo. The receptors come from a person between 18 and 60 years old who received the Ad26.COV2.S COVID-19 vaccine or a placebo. The CDR3 runs from the conserved cysteine through the conserved F or W. D genes are given only for firm matches. For some rows the clone size is stated as once, few or many, or as a class when expanded; others skip it.

V gene	clone size	J gene	D gene	CDR3 DNA	CDR3 protein
TRBV11-2	.	TRBJ2-7	TRBD1	TGTGCCAGCAGCTCAAGGGACAGGGGACTGCCCGAGCAGTACTTC	CASSSRDRGLPEQYF
TRBV11-2	.	TRBJ2-3	.	TGTGCCAGCAGCTTAGGGCCCAGCACAGATACGCAGTATTTT	CASSLGPSTDTQYF
TRBV29-1	once	TRBJ1-2	TRBD1	TGCAGCGTTGAGGACAGGGGGAACTATGGCTACACCTTC	CSVEDRGNYGYTF
TRBV5-1	.	TRBJ2-5	.	TGCGCCAGCAGCCCGGGGACTTCAAAAGAGACCCAGTACTTC	CASSPGTSKETQYF
TRBV19	.	TRBJ2-3	.	TGTGCCAGTAGTATTGGGTTGTTAATGCATACGCAGTATTTT	CASSIGLLMHTQYF
TRBV9	.	TRBJ1-4	.	TGTGCCAGCAGCCTTACAGCAACTAATGAAAAACTGTTTTTT	CASSLTATNEKLFF
TRBV18	.	TRBJ2-5	.	TGTGCCAGCTCACCAGGAGTCCAAGAGACCCAGTACTTC	CASSPGVQETQYF
TRBV5-1	.	TRBJ2-1	TRBD2	TGCGCCAGCAGGAGGCTAGCGGAGAACAATGAGCAGTTCTTC	CASRRLAENNEQFF
TRBV27	.	TRBJ2-2	.	TGTGCCAGCAGTTTATCGACGAACACCGGGGAGCTGTTTTTT	CASSLSTNTGELFF
TRBV28	.	TRBJ1-1	.	TGTGCCAGCAGTTTAAGTCAGGGTGGGGCTGAAGCTTTCTTT	CASSLSQGGAEAFF
TRBV24-1	.	TRBJ2-1	TRBD2	TGTGCCACCAGTGGACCGACTAGCGGGCTATACAATGAGCAGTTCTTC	CATSGPTSGLYNEQFF
TRBV1	.	TRBJ1-4	.	TGCACCAGCAGCCAAGATGGGACAGACCAAGCAACTAATGAAAAACTGTTTTTT	CTSSQDGTDQATNEKLFF
TRBV24-1	.	TRBJ2-1	.	TGTGCCACCAGTGATCCAGCCGGGAACAATGAGCAGTTCTTC	CATSDPAGNNEQFF
TRBV19	.	TRBJ1-1	TRBD1	TGTGCCAGTATATGGGGACAGGGGCGGAGTGAAGCTTTCTTT	CASIWGQGRSEAFF
TRBV6-2/TRBV6-3	.	TRBJ1-1	.	TGTGCCAGCAGTCCGGGGGGCTCGAACACTGAAGCTTTCTTT	CASSPGGSNTEAFF
TRBV12-3/TRBV12-4	.	TRBJ2-7	.	TGTGCCAGCAGTTCTGGGCCCTACGAGCAGTACTTC	CASSSGPYEQYF
TRBV27	.	TRBJ2-1	.	TGTGCCAGCAGTTTATTGTGGGACCCAAGTTACACTGAGCAGTTCTTC	CASSLLWDPSYTEQFF
TRBV5-6	.	TRBJ2-6	.	TGTGCCAGCAGCCGGCCGGGTTTTTCAGGGGCCAACGTCCTGACTTTC	CASSRPGFSGANVLTF
TRBV4-1	.	TRBJ2-7	TRBD2	TGCGCCAGCAGCCAAGTTACTAGCGGGGGCGAGCAGTACTTC	CASSQVTSGGEQYF
TRBV20-1	.	TRBJ1-2	TRBD1	TGCAGTGCTGTGGGACAGTATGGCTACACCTTC	CSAVGQYGYTF
TRBV19	.	TRBJ1-4	.	TGTGCCAGTAGTAGAGGGGCGGGGGATGAAAAACTGTTTTTT	CASSRGAGDEKLFF
TRBV9	.	TRBJ1-1	TRBD1	TGTGCCAGCAGGAAACGGGACAGGGAGGAGCACACTGAAGCTTTCTTT	CASRKRDREEHTEAFF
TRBV7-6	.	TRBJ2-3	TRBD1	TGTGCCAGCAGCTTAGTAGTGGGGGGACAGGGTTTCACAGATACGCAGTATTTT	CASSLVVGGQGFTDTQYF
TRBV5-6	.	TRBJ2-5	TRBD2	TGTGCCAGCAGCTCCGAGTTAAGCGGGAGACAAGAGACCCAGTACTTC	CASSSELSGRQETQYF